This T cell receptor beta chain emerged from a study of human T cells and chemical hapten exposure. Study background: Weekly administration of diphenylcyclopropenone to the scalp of patients continued throughout the approximately 24-week study.

CDR1 is SGHDN and CDR2 is FVKESK in the germline V gene. The CDR3 covers 14 residues. The ends were cut back, 3 bases at V and 3 bases at J, with 8 bases in the middle. In regard to this clonotype: Its antigen is currently unknown.

Regarding the study as a whole: Alopecia was present in the donors, so their immune response may differ from healthy people's.

In the library, unique molecular identifiers were attached to individual cDNA molecules. TCRdb used MiXCR to reprocess the RACE reads, holding one entry per CDR3 protein. This sample has roughly 92,000 distinct CDR3 sequences, with about 10% found just once. The time point denotes: patch test 2, 6 weeks after DPC sensitization. Regarding treatment: therapeutic diphenylcyclopropenone sensitization with weekly scalp DPC. This TCR was recovered from a middle-aged woman with alopecia areata. Some clones in this sample may be carry-over from other donors' samples. V usage is TRBV14 and J usage is TRBJ2-2; unclear D gene. Sequences were derived from whole blood, sampled in connection with sensitization to the hapten diphenylcyclopropenone (DPC). Written as DNA, the CDR3 is TGTGCCAGCAGCCATAACACCGACACCGGGGAGCTGTTTTTT. This sequence encodes CASSHNTDTGELFF.